This T cell receptor (beta chain) was found in a study of STAT5B mutations in CD4+ large granular lymphocyte leukemia. Overall study results and limits: Higher CD4+ than CD8+ T-LGLL clonality might reflect small sample size.

Points on this clone: Its antigen is still unknown.

V was clipped by 4 bases and J by 8 bases, with 20 bases between them. Germline V gene sequence: CDR1 SEHNR, CDR2 FQNEAQ (reference sequence). This CDR3 spans 15 amino acids. Sequenced by immunoSEQ multiplex PCR; TCRdb stores in-frame clones only, minus some. This repertoire shows some 40,000 clones, approximately 84% found once; its top ten account for 0.3% to 0.45%. The rearrangement uses TRBV7-9 and TRBJ1-1; D gene ambiguous. This receptor was taken from a human donor in good health. The sample was CD4+ T cells from blood buffy coats. CDR3 DNA: TGTGCCAGCAGCTACCCTGGGATAGGTGCAGGCGAAGCTTTCTTT. Translated: CASSYPGIGAGEAFF.